This paragraph covers one T cell receptor beta chain sequence. The entry originates in a study of OX40 agonist ivuxolimab in advanced cancers. Study background: Head and neck, renal cell, melanoma or hepatocellular carcinoma were the cancers that dose-escalation patients had. Cohort: around 86% men, mean age approximately 66, aged about 20 to 90.

Using immunoSEQ multiplex PCR, the repertoire was profiled, and TCRdb retains in-frame clones only, with some absent. The sample consists of fewer than 65,000 clones, more than 65% of them appearing once. Germline lookup yields CDR1 SGDLS and CDR2 YYNGEE. V lost 0 bases to trimming and J lost 8 bases, with 9 bases between them. CDR3 length: 13 amino acids. Sequences were derived from CD4+ or CD8+ T cells sorted from blood, sampled in a trial of the OX40 agonist ivuxolimab. The chain couples TRBV9 to TRBJ2-1; D call uncertain. The sequence was obtained from an adult with an advanced solid tumor such as melanoma, head and neck, liver or kidney cancer. CDR3 sequence reads: CASSVDGSYEQFF. CDR3 bases: TGTGCCAGCAGCGTAGACGGGTCCTATGAGCAGTTCTTC.